This section outlines one T cell receptor (beta chain) sequence together with its context. When the RNA was reverse transcribed, random hexamers were used with an input of about 0.5 to 1 ug. One entry per CDR3 protein results from TCRdb running MiXCR on the immunoSEQ multiplex PCR reads. The table lists fewer than 85,000 distinct CDR3 sequences, approximately 93% of them singletons. These data are taken from a study of CD8 T cells in Susac syndrome. Deletions cut 2 bases from V and 5 bases from J, with 10 bases between. CDR1 is MDHEN and CDR2 is SYDVKM in the germline V gene. CDR3 size: 14 residues. The chain recombines TRBV28 with TRBJ2-4; D might be TRBD2 (5 bases). Sample: CD8+ T cells from PBMCs. This clonotype was sampled from a human donor with Susac syndrome. CDR3 protein: CASSLAHGENIQYF. The CDR3, as DNA: TGTGCCAGCAGTTTAGCCCACGGGGAAAACATTCAGTACTTC.